Below, 19 T cell receptor beta chains from the same sample are listed, as sequenced in a study of spatial heterogeneity in lung cancer. Specified time point: blood at routine non-recurrence follow-up after resection. TCRdb redid the calling of the 5' RACE reads with MiXCR, one entry per CDR3 protein. The profile shows a few thousand distinct CDR3 sequences, around half of them singletons. The material was PBMCs, obtained at follow-up. Receptors originate from a female donor with early-stage non-small cell lung cancer.

As for this clonotype: Because the library targeted alpha chains, this beta chain is an off-target read whose size means little. V is TRBV6-5 and J is TRBJ2-1; 7 bases match TRBD2. This CDR3 comprises 16 residues. The V gene's germline CDR1 is MNHEY and CDR2 SVGAGI. Germline trimming cut 4 bases from V and 1 base from J; bases unmatched to any gene: 7. This chain's CDR3 is CASSWGGSGSYNEQFF. CDR3 bases: TGTGCCAGCAGTTGGGGAGGGAGCGGGTCCTACAATGAGCAGTTCTTC.

Of note for this clonotype: The library was built for alpha chains, so this beta chain is an off-target read and its size means little. V and J are TRBV29-1 and TRBJ2-2; D perhaps matches TRBD2 (6 bases). Trimming removed 7 bases at V and 6 bases at J, with 15 bases between. Germline V lookup: CDR1 SQVTM, CDR2 ANQGSEA. The length of the CDR3 is 13 residues. CDR3 protein: CSAVRGGSGELFF. The CDR3 DNA reads as TGCAGCGCCGTGAGGGGAGGCTCCGGGGAGCTGTTTTTT.

There are a few counts of this clonotype. The library was designed around alpha chains, so this beta chain is a stray read whose abundance carries little weight. The chain is built from TRBV5-1 and TRBJ2-1; 11 bases are shared with TRBD2. The CDR3 totals 17 residues. Germline loops: CDR1 SGHRS, CDR2 YFSETQ. With 2 bases clipped from V and 8 bases from J, the junction kept 12 bases outside the gene matches. The DNA of the CDR3 is TGCGCCAGCAGCTTCCCGGGACTAGCGGTCGCTGGGGATGAGCAGTTCTTC. Amino acids: CASSFPGLAVAGDEQFF.

This clonotype was seen a handful of times. A library prepared for alpha chains yielded this beta chain as an off-target read; its size is of little meaning. The chain employs TRBV6-2 or TRBV6-3 and TRBJ2-3; the D gene is possibly TRBD2 (6 bases). The V end was cut by 5 bases, the J end by 1 base, with 10 bases between. The CDR3 runs 14 residues. Germline CDR1 and CDR2: MNHEY and SVGEGT. The CDR3 reads CASSQTRGTDTQYF. Here the CDR3 DNA reads TGTGCCAGCAGTCAGACTAGGGGCACAGATACGCAGTATTTT.

Note on this clonotype: This beta chain represents an off-target read in a library built for alpha chains; its size is of limited meaning. The chain's CDR3 is CSVLPLLGEKLFF. In nucleotides, the CDR3 is TGCAGCGTTCTTCCCCTGCTGGGGGAAAAACTGTTTTTT. The chain is built from TRBV29-1 and TRBJ1-4; D not resolved. V was shortened by 5 bases and J by 8 bases, with 15 bases between the two germline ends. Germline V gene data show CDR1 as SQVTM and CDR2 as ANQGSEA. CDR3 size: 13 residues.

This clonotype turned up a few times. In a library made to pick up alpha chains, this beta chain is a stray read with a size that means little. V is TRBV20-1 and J is TRBJ2-1, with 7 bases identical to TRBD2. The CDR3 contains 14 residues. Germline CDR1 and CDR2: DFQATT and SNEGSKA (reference sequence). The trim removed 7 bases at V and 7 bases at J, leaving 13 bases unmatched. This chain's CDR3 is CSEARAGVDNEQFF. The DNA for the CDR3 is TGCAGTGAGGCGCGGGCGGGAGTTGATAATGAGCAGTTCTTC.

This clonotype was detected only a few times. In a library made to pick up alpha chains, this beta chain is a stray read with a size that means little. This sequence joins TRBV5-1 and TRBJ2-3; 8 nucleotides align to TRBD2. The CDR3 covers 15 residues. Germline assignment: CDR1 SGHRS and CDR2 YFSETQ. V shed 0 bases, J shed 6 bases, and the junction held 6 bases outside the gene matches. The CDR3 region is CASSLAGGEADTQYF. CDR3 DNA sequence: TGCGCCAGCAGCTTGGCGGGAGGGGAGGCGGATACGCAGTATTTT.

Notes on this clonotype: For a library built for alpha chains, this beta chain is a stray read; little rests on its size. V usage is TRBV28 and J usage is TRBJ1-5; D not resolved. Trimming removed 6 bases at V and 0 bases at J, with 18 bases between. The length of the CDR3 is 17 residues. Germline-derived CDR1 and CDR2 are MDHEN and SYDVKM. Here the CDR3 DNA reads TGTGCCAGCAGCTTACCTTCCGGCGAGTATAGCAATCAGCCCCAGCATTTT. It translates to CASSLPSGEYSNQPQHF. The complete variable domain, with remaining parts taken from reference TRBV28 and TRBJ1-5, reads DVKVTQSSRYLVKRTGEKVFLECVQDMDHENMFWYRQDPGLGLRLIYFSYDVKMKEKGDIPEGYSVSREKKERFSLILESASTNQTSMYLCASSLPSGEYSNQPQHFGDGTRLSIL.

This clonotype turned up a few times. This beta chain came through as a stray read in a library set up for alpha chains, and its size says little. The chain joins TRBV7-2 to TRBJ2-3; 13 nucleotides align to TRBD2. Trimming cost V 4 bases and J 2 bases; bases outside gene matches: 6. Germline CDR1 SGHTA, CDR2 FQGNSA. The CDR3 has 17 amino acids. The CDR3 bases are TGTGCCAGCAGCTCAGGACTAGCGGGAGCCCCCACAGATACGCAGTATTTT. Protein product: CASSSGLAGAPTDTQYF.

A word on this clonotype: Found in a library prepared for alpha chains, this beta chain is an off-target read, and its abundance has little meaning. The chain combines TRBV12-3 or TRBV12-4 with TRBJ2-7; D remains ambiguous. Trimming shortened V by 3 bases and J by 7 bases, and 13 bases separated the two germline ends. The CDR3 runs 13 residues. The CDR3 sequence is CASSFASRGEQYF. In DNA, the CDR3 is TGTGCCAGCAGTTTTGCTTCACGTGGGGAGCAGTACTTC.

Points on this clonotype: Little can be read into the size of this beta chain, an off-target read in a library designed for alpha chains. The chain carries TRBV6-1 and TRBJ1-3; the match to TRBD1 covers 7 bases. The CDR3 contains 14 residues. Germline V gives CDR1 MNHNS, CDR2 SASEGT. The V segment lost 8 bases and the J segment 2 bases; nucleotides outside the gene matches: 6. CDR3 region: CASGPGQTGNTIYF. The CDR3 DNA reads as TGTGCCAGCGGACCGGGACAGACTGGAAACACCATATATTTT.

Worth noting for this clonotype: Because the library targeted alpha chains, this beta chain is an off-target read whose size means little. The chain couples TRBV15 to TRBJ2-1; D remains unclear. CDR1 and CDR2 (germline): LNHNV, YYDKDF (reference sequence). The V gene lost 6 bases and the J gene lost 4 bases, with 16 bases spanning the gap. CDR3 length: 15 amino acids. CDR3 protein: CATRISRQVYNEQFF. Written as DNA, the CDR3 is TGTGCCACCAGAATTAGTCGTCAGGTTTACAATGAGCAGTTCTTC.

A remark on this clonotype: Little can be read into the size of this beta chain, an off-target read in a library designed for alpha chains. CDR3 protein: CASSLGRNLYEQYF. The CDR3 bases are TGTGCCAGCAGTTTAGGCAGAAATTTATACGAGCAGTACTTC. V gene TRBV27 combines with J gene TRBJ2-7; no clear D. The V end lost 2 bases, the J end lost 4 bases, and 12 bases lay between the germline ends. CDR3 size: 14 residues. The germline V gene encodes CDR1 MNHEY and CDR2 SMNVEV (reference sequence).

A word on this clonotype: The size of this beta chain means little, since it is a stray read in a library made for alpha chains. The genes are TRBV5-1 and TRBJ2-1; TRBD1 or TRBD2 may be the D gene (6 bases each). Per germline, CDR1 SGHRS and CDR2 YFSETQ. This CDR3 is 15 amino acids long. V shed 7 bases and J shed 0 bases, with 14 bases lying between them. The CDR3 DNA is TGCGCCAGCTCCGGGGGCGGCGGCTCCTACAATGAGCAGTTCTTC. Amino acids: CASSGGGGSYNEQFF.

Comment on this clonotype: Since it is a stray read in a library aimed at alpha chains, this beta chain has a size that is not meaningful. The chain couples TRBV19 to TRBJ2-5; D unclear. This CDR3 is built from 13 residues. Germline V CDR1 and CDR2: LNHDA, SQIVND (reference sequence). V lost 3 bases to trimming and J lost 2 bases, with 7 bases between them. DNA for the CDR3: TGTGCCAGTAGTATCGGTACTCAAGAGACCCAGTACTTC. This sequence encodes CASSIGTQETQYF.

This clonotype was seen once. Since it is a stray read in a library aimed at alpha chains, this beta chain has a size that is not meaningful. The chain is built from TRBV29-1 and TRBJ2-1; 10 nucleotides agree with TRBD2. V gave up 6 bases and J gave up 10 bases; unmatched junction bases: 12. Per the germline V gene, CDR1 is SQVTM and CDR2 is ANQGSEA. This CDR3 has 14 residues. CDR3 protein: CSVPRLAGVQEQFF. The DNA for the CDR3 is TGCAGCGTCCCCAGGCTAGCGGGGGTTCAAGAGCAGTTCTTC.

A note on this clonotype: This beta chain lies outside the target of a library built for alpha chains; its clone size means little. The chain carries TRBV11-2 and TRBJ2-5, with a tentative D call TRBD1 (6 bases). V dropped 5 bases and J dropped 4 bases, with 14 bases sitting between them. Looked up from germline, CDR1 is SGHAT and CDR2 is FQNNGV. This CDR3 region has 14 residues. The CDR3 DNA follows: TGTGCCAGCAGCAGAGGGGGTAAAGGAGAGACCCAGTACTTC. Translation: CASSRGGKGETQYF.

About this clonotype itself: In a library made to pick up alpha chains, this beta chain is a stray read with a size that means little. DNA of the CDR3: TGTGCCAGCCCCACTACGGGAGCTTGGAACACCGGGGAGCTGTTTTTT. This gives the protein CASPTTGAWNTGELFF. J is TRBJ2-2 and V is TRBV11-2; possibly TRBD2 for D (6 bases). V gave up 8 bases and J gave up 1 base, with 17 bases separating them. The CDR3 sequence is 16 residues long. Germline CDR1 is SGHAT and CDR2 is FQNNGV.

This clonotype was seen more than once but under ten times. The library was designed around alpha chains, so this beta chain is a stray read whose abundance carries little weight. CDR3 DNA: TGTGCCAGCAGGGGAGCGGGGGGCTCCAATGAGCAGTTCTTC. This codes for CASRGAGGSNEQFF. The rearrangement links TRBV6-5 to TRBJ2-1; 9 bases map to TRBD2. This CDR3 comprises 14 residues. The trim removed 6 bases at V and 6 bases at J, leaving 6 bases unmatched. Germline CDR1 and CDR2: MNHEY and SVGAGI.